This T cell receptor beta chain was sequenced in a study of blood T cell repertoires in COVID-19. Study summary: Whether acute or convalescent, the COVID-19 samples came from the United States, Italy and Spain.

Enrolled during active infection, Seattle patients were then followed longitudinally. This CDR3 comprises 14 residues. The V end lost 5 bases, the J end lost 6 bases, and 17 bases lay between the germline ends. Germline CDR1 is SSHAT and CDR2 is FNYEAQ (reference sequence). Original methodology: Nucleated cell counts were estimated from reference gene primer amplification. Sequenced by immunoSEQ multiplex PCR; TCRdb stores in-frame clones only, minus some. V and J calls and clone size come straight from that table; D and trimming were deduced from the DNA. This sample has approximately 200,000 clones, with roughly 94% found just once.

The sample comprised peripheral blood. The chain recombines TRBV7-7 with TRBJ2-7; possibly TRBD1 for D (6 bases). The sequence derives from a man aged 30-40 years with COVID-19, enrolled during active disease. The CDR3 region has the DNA TGTGCCAGCAGCCAGGGGCAGGAAACTTCCGAGCAGTACTTC. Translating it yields CASSQGQETSEQYF.